The 21 T cell receptor beta chains below were found in one sample sequenced in a study of blood T cell repertoires in COVID-19. Only in-frame clones appear in the TCRdb table, and some are missing; sequencing was by immunoSEQ multiplex PCR. In the table there are under 300,000 clones, 70% to 85% of which are singletons. Input material: peripheral blood. The source of these receptors is a woman aged 40-49 years with active or convalescent COVID-19.

This clone occurred once. This chain uses TRBV27 with TRBJ1-5, with unresolved D. Trimming removed 3 bases from V and 6 bases from J, with 12 bases in between. The CDR3 is made up of 14 amino acids. Germline CDR1 reads MNHEY; CDR2 reads SMNVEV (reference sequence). CDR3 protein: CASSLAGFSQPQHF. In DNA, the CDR3 is TGTGCCAGCAGTTTGGCAGGATTCTCTCAGCCCCAGCATTTT.

This chain links TRBV2 with TRBJ1-5; D is uncertain. Germline CDR1 SNHLY, CDR2 FYNNEI. CDR3 length: 14 residues. The germline V and J ends were trimmed by 7 bases and 0 bases, with 10 bases remaining between them. Here the CDR3 reads CASTALYSNQPQHF. The CDR3, as DNA: TGTGCCAGCACCGCCCTCTATAGCAATCAGCCCCAGCATTTT.

This clone was picked up a small number of times. The gene calls are TRBV18 and TRBJ1-1; possibly TRBD1 for D (6 bases). The CDR3 is made up of 14 amino acids. The V gene lost 3 bases and the J gene lost 0 bases, with 8 bases spanning the gap. Germline loops: CDR1 KGHSH, CDR2 LQKENI. The CDR3 DNA is TGTGCCAGCTCACCTGGACAGTTGAACACTGAAGCTTTCTTT. Protein product: CASSPGQLNTEAFF.

The rearrangement uses TRBV19 and TRBJ1-4; 11 bases are shared with TRBD1. Germline V gene data show CDR1 as LNHDA and CDR2 as SQIVND (reference sequence). V trimming: 4 bases; J trimming: 8 bases; junction bases outside the gene matches: 12. The CDR3 runs to 17 residues. The CDR3, as DNA: TGTGCCAGTAGTAGGAGGACAGGGGGCGCGTTAGAAGAAAAACTGTTTTTT. It translates to CASSRRTGGALEEKLFF. The whole variable domain, filled in from reference TRBV19 and TRBJ1-4, reads DGGITQSPKYLFRKEGQNVTLSCEQNLNHDAMYWYRQDPGQGLRLIYYSQIVNDFQKGDIAEGYSVSREKKESFPLTVTSAQKNPTAFYLCASSRRTGGALEEKLFFGSGTQLSVL.

Only a few counts were recorded for this clone. The chain combines TRBV2 with TRBJ1-4, with D tentatively TRBD1 (6 bases). Germline V gives CDR1 SNHLY, CDR2 FYNNEI. V lost 3 bases, J lost 5 bases, and 13 bases lay in between. The CDR3 runs to 15 residues. CDR3 coding DNA: TGTGCCAGCAGTGATCCTGGACAGAGGAATGAAAAACTGTTTTTT. Translation: CASSDPGQRNEKLFF.

This rearrangement joins TRBV3-1 (or the pseudogene TRBV3-2) to TRBJ1-3; the D gene is possibly TRBD1 (5 bases). The CDR3 loop spans 16 amino acids. V was clipped by 3 bases and J by 7 bases, with 19 bases between them. Germline V gene data show CDR1 as LGHDT and CDR2 as YNNKEL (reference sequence). The CDR3 coding sequence is TGTGCCAGCAGCCAGGGGGTAGGGACTACGAGGAACACCATATATTTT. It is translated as CASSQGVGTTRNTIYF.

The rearrangement joins TRBV4-1 to TRBJ2-1; 8 bases are shared with TRBD2. This CDR3 comprises 16 residues. Germline CDR1 is MGHRA and CDR2 is YSYEKL. The junction had 9 bases not matched to a gene; V was cut back by 3 bases and J by 5 bases. CDR3 nucleotides: TGCGCCAGCAGCCAGGAAGTCAGCGGGGGCCACAATGAGCAGTTCTTC. As protein: CASSQEVSGGHNEQFF.

The CDR3 is CASSQDWGDDSPLHF. CDR3 coding DNA: TGTGCCAGCAGCCAAGATTGGGGGGATGATTCACCCCTCCACTTT. The chain is built from TRBV3-1 (or the pseudogene TRBV3-2) and TRBJ1-6, with a weak D call TRBD1 (5 bases). The germline gives CDR1 LGHDT, CDR2 YNNKEL (reference sequence). V was shortened by 0 bases and J by 8 bases, with 11 bases between the two germline ends. CDR3 length equals 15 residues.

The gene calls are TRBV5-6 and TRBJ1-1; the match to TRBD1 covers 10 bases. This CDR3 has 16 residues. The J segment lost 2 bases and the V segment lost 3 bases, leaving 7 bases of the junction unmatched. Germline-derived CDR1 and CDR2 are SGHDT and YYEEEE. Here the CDR3 reads CASSSGTGVGNTEAFF. CDR3 sequence (DNA): TGTGCCAGCAGCTCAGGGACAGGGGTCGGAAACACTGAAGCTTTCTTT.

The J gene is TRBJ1-6, the V gene TRBV12-3 or TRBV12-4; D remains unclear. The CDR3 contains 12 residues. The V end was cut by 2 bases, the J end by 11 bases, with 7 bases between. CDR3 nucleotides: TGTGCCAGCAGTTTAAACACAACACCCCTCCACTTT. This gives the protein CASSLNTTPLHF.

The chain uses TRBV6-5 and TRBJ1-1; tentatively, D is TRBD1 (6 bases). The CDR3 runs 13 residues. Trimming shortened V by 6 bases and J by 5 bases, and 13 bases separated the two germline ends. Germline lookup yields CDR1 MNHEY and CDR2 SVGAGI. Written as DNA, the CDR3 is TGTGCCAGCAGACTCGACAGGAGAACTGAAGCTTTCTTT. This codes for CASRLDRRTEAFF.

The rearrangement links TRBV5-4 to TRBJ1-2, with TRBD1 identical over 7 bases. CDR1 SGHNT and CDR2 YYREEE come from the germline V gene (reference sequence). The CDR3 consists of 13 residues. Unmatched junction bases numbered 9, after V lost 5 bases and J lost 8 bases. CDR3: CASSPDRTGGYTF. The CDR3 nucleotides are TGTGCCAGCAGTCCGGACAGGACAGGCGGCTACACCTTC.

This clone occurred once. The J gene is TRBJ1-6, the V gene TRBV6-6; no definite D call. Germline V gives CDR1 MNHNY, CDR2 SVGAGI (reference sequence). V was pared by 6 bases and J by 7 bases, with 16 bases between. The CDR3 contains 15 residues. The CDR3 loop is CASSLQHVVNSPLHF. CDR3 bases: TGTGCCAGCAGCCTCCAACATGTCGTGAATTCACCCCTCCACTTT.

The table lists this clone with a count of one. The rearrangement links TRBV30 to TRBJ1-2, with 8 bases aligning to TRBD1. Losses at the gene ends were 5 bases for V and 7 bases for J; bases not matched to a gene: 9. The CDR3 length is 13 residues. The germline V gene encodes CDR1 GTSNPN and CDR2 SVGIG (reference sequence). CDR3: CAWGDRGVRGYTF. The DNA of the CDR3 is TGTGCCTGGGGTGACAGGGGAGTTCGTGGCTACACCTTC.

This clone occurred a few times. The V gene is TRBV28, the J gene TRBJ2-4; a weak D match, TRBD2 (6 bases). The V end was cut by 6 bases, the J end by 0 bases, with 12 bases between. The length of the CDR3 is 15 residues. CDR1 is MDHEN, CDR2 SYDVKM, per germline. The CDR3 is CASRSTREAKNIQYF. The CDR3 DNA is TGTGCCAGCAGGTCTACGCGGGAAGCCAAAAACATTCAGTACTTC.

The chain couples TRBV18 to TRBJ1-1; 7 bases are a match to TRBD1. The CDR3 has 18 residues. Looked up from germline, CDR1 is KGHSH and CDR2 is LQKENI. After removal of 2 bases from V and 4 bases from J, the junction contained 16 bases not matched to a gene. The CDR3 sequence is CASSPKIPGQSLTTEAFF. The CDR3, as DNA: TGTGCCAGCTCACCAAAAATCCCGGGACAGTCACTAACCACTGAAGCTTTCTTT. Full variable domain (outside the CDR3, taken from reference TRBV18 and TRBJ1-1): NAGVMQNPRHLVRRRGQEARLRCSPMKGHSHVYWYRQLPEEGLKFMVYLQKENIIDESGMPKERFSAEFPKEGPSILRIQQVVRGDSAAYFCASSPKIPGQSLTTEAFFGQGTRLTVV.

This clone showed up just a few times. The rearrangement joins TRBV7-6 to TRBJ2-7; perhaps TRBD1 as D (6 bases). V was clipped by 1 base and J by 3 bases, with 13 bases between them. This CDR3 is 15 amino acids long. Germline CDR1 and CDR2: SGHVS and FNYEAQ. CDR3: CASSLGGQGIYEQYF. For the CDR3, the DNA is TGTGCCAGCAGCTTAGGTGGGCAGGGGATCTACGAGCAGTACTTC.

This clone was seen just once. The genes are TRBV18 and TRBJ1-1; 8 bases map to TRBD1. V dropped 3 bases and J dropped 0; count of bases not matched to a gene: 6. Germline V lookup: CDR1 KGHSH, CDR2 LQKENI. The CDR3 covers 16 residues. CDR3 sequence reads: CASSPTQGDLNTEAFF. The CDR3, as DNA: TGTGCCAGCTCACCGACACAGGGGGACTTGAACACTGAAGCTTTCTTT. The full variable domain, completed using reference TRBV18 and TRBJ1-1, is NAGVMQNPRHLVRRRGQEARLRCSPMKGHSHVYWYRQLPEEGLKFMVYLQKENIIDESGMPKERFSAEFPKEGPSILRIQQVVRGDSAAYFCASSPTQGDLNTEAFFGQGTRLTVV.

The chain links TRBV7-8 to TRBJ1-2; D not resolved. V was clipped by 3 bases and J by 0 bases, with 11 bases between them. Germline-derived CDR1 and CDR2 are SGHVS and FQNEAQ. The CDR3 consists of 15 residues. The CDR3 region has the DNA TGTGCCAGCAGCTTTAACACGCTTTCTAACTATGGCTACACCTTC. It is translated as CASSFNTLSNYGYTF.

This clone appeared a single time. The CDR3 bases are TGTGCCAGCGGACGACAGGTCCCATCCTACGAGCAGTACGTC. It translates to CASGRQVPSYEQYV. The rearrangement joins TRBV28 to TRBJ2-7, with D maybe TRBD1 (6 bases). This CDR3 contains 14 residues. Germline CDR1 and CDR2: MDHEN and SYDVKM. V lost 8 bases to trimming and J lost 1 base, with 15 bases between them.

The chain uses TRBV5-4 and TRBJ2-3; possibly TRBD2 for D (5 bases). Germline V gene sequence: CDR1 SGHNT, CDR2 YYREEE (reference sequence). This CDR3 has 16 amino acids. Trimming shortened V by 7 bases and J by 0 bases, and 18 bases separated the two germline ends. CDR3 protein: CASRYRAAPSTDTQYF. CDR3 DNA sequence: TGTGCCAGCCGTTATCGAGCGGCCCCTAGCACAGATACGCAGTATTTT.